The 13 T cell receptor beta chains below were found in one sample sequenced in a study of T-cell reconstitution after alpha-beta-depleted transplantation in children. Construction of the TCRbeta library involved unique molecular identifiers. MiXCR, applied by TCRdb to the PCR reads, yields one record per CDR3 protein. The profile covers 350,000 to 400,000 distinct CDR3 sequences, with around 21% appearing a single time and less than 4.5% taken by the ten largest. The sequencing here drew on PBMCs from the stem cell graft donor, taken from the stem cell graft. These receptors all come from a human donor who donated a stem cell graft to a child with acute myeloid leukemia.

The CDR3 protein is CASSPVEITEAFF. CDR3 DNA sequence: TGTGCCAGCAGCCCGGTGGAGATCACTGAAGCTTTCTTT. The chain carries TRBV7-9 and TRBJ1-1; D gene unclear. The CDR3 totals 13 residues. Germline V gives CDR1 SEHNR, CDR2 FQNEAQ (reference sequence). Trimming took 5 bases from V and 4 from J, leaving 11 bases between them.

This clonotype was recorded many times. This chain uses TRBV29-1 with TRBJ2-3; no firm D call. Germline V CDR1 and CDR2: SQVTM, ANQGSEA. V was clipped by 7 bases and J by 6 bases, with 20 bases between them. The CDR3 consists of 14 residues. The CDR3 spells CSAVPSIETDTQYF. The CDR3 nucleotides are TGCAGCGCCGTCCCCTCTATCGAGACCGATACGCAGTATTTT.

This clonotype was seen many times. CDR3 DNA sequence: TGTGCCAGCAGATGGGGGGGGAGAGATGAAAAACTGTTTTTT. It is translated as CASRWGGRDEKLFF. V is TRBV12-3 or TRBV12-4 and J is TRBJ1-4; D perhaps matches TRBD1 (5 bases). The CDR3 sequence is 14 residues long. With 6 bases removed from V and 6 bases from J, the gap between germline ends came to 14 bases.

The chain carries TRBV20-1 and TRBJ2-7; D not certain. V lost 0 bases to trimming and J lost 3 bases, with 9 bases between them. From germline, CDR1 is DFQATT and CDR2 SNEGSKA (reference sequence). This CDR3 comprises 13 residues. CDR3 DNA: TGCAGTGCTAGAGATGGGAACAGCTACGAGCAGTACTTC. Translation: CSARDGNSYEQYF.

The chain recombines TRBV20-1 with TRBJ2-3; 8 nucleotides line up with TRBD2. Germline loops: CDR1 DFQATT, CDR2 SNEGSKA (reference sequence). The V gene end was trimmed by 2 bases and the J gene end by 3 bases; junction bases not matched to a gene: 4. The CDR3 is 14 residues long. In DNA form, the CDR3 reads TGCAGTGCTAGACTAAGCGGGAGAACAGATACGCAGTATTTT. Its protein is CSARLSGRTDTQYF.

V is TRBV3-1 and J is TRBJ2-2; maybe TRBD2 (6 bases). Trimming left V 0 bases short and J 2 bases short, with 7 bases between. From germline, CDR1 is LGHDT and CDR2 YNNKEL (reference sequence). The CDR3 contains 15 residues. This CDR3 reads CASSQEGLNTGELFF. CDR3 DNA: TGTGCCAGCAGCCAAGAAGGACTAAACACCGGGGAGCTGTTTTTT.

The V call is TRBV7-9, the J call TRBJ1-1; D remains unclear. Germline CDR1 reads SEHNR; CDR2 reads FQNEAQ (reference sequence). The CDR3 totals 12 residues. V shed 3 bases and J shed 11 bases, with 13 bases lying between them. The CDR3 DNA sequence: TGTGCCAGCAGCTTCCCGATGAACGAGGCTTTCTTT. Protein sequence: CASSFPMNEAFF.

The rearrangement uses TRBV29-1 and TRBJ2-3; 7 bases agree with TRBD1. The V segment lost 4 bases and the J segment 1 base; nucleotides outside the gene matches: 5. The CDR3 contains 14 residues. Germline assignment: CDR1 SQVTM and CDR2 ANQGSEA. The CDR3 reads CSVVPGQRTDTQYF. The CDR3 DNA follows: TGCAGCGTTGTCCCGGGACAGCGCACAGATACGCAGTATTTT.

The V call is TRBV15, the J call TRBJ2-7; 10 positions match TRBD1. This CDR3 spans 15 amino acids. V was clipped by 2 bases and J by 3 bases; unmatched bases: 4. Germline assignment: CDR1 LNHNV and CDR2 YYDKDF (reference sequence). CDR3 nucleotide sequence: TGTGCCACCAGCAGAACCCGGGACAGGGGCTACGAGCAGTACTTC. Translated: CATSRTRDRGYEQYF.

This clonotype has a handful of counts. The chain uses TRBV7-2 and TRBJ1-6; 7 bases are a match to TRBD1. The CDR3 loop spans 14 amino acids. Trimming at V came to 3 bases and at J to 10 bases, leaving 6 bases not matched to a gene. Germline V CDR1 and CDR2: SGHTA, FQGNSA. CDR3 sequence: CASSLTGMGSPLHF. The CDR3 DNA reads as TGTGCCAGCAGCTTGACAGGGATGGGGTCACCCCTCCACTTT.

This clonotype was picked up a small number of times. This chain links TRBV20-1 with TRBJ2-1; 9 nucleotides match TRBD1. V dropped 3 bases and J dropped 2; count of bases not matched to a gene: 5. Per germline, CDR1 DFQATT and CDR2 SNEGSKA (reference sequence). CDR3 length: 15 amino acids. As DNA, the CDR3 is TGCAGTGCTAGGGACCGGGACAGGGCCTACAATGAGCAGTTCTTC. It codes for CSARDRDRAYNEQFF.

This chain joins TRBV4-2 and TRBJ2-3; D might be TRBD2 (5 bases). Germline loops: CDR1 LGHNA, CDR2 YNFKEQ. Trimming removed 4 bases from V and 2 bases from J, with 28 bases in between. The CDR3 is made up of 20 amino acids. The CDR3 DNA reads TGTGCCAGCAGCCTCCGCCCCTCCACCGGACTTCTCCCATCCACAGATACGCAGTATTTT. Amino acids: CASSLRPSTGLLPSTDTQYF.

This clonotype was seen only a few times. DNA for the CDR3: TGCAGCGTCGTTGGACAGGGACTAGCTGGACACAATGAGCAGTTCTTC. This gives the protein CSVVGQGLAGHNEQFF. The chain couples TRBV29-1 to TRBJ2-1, with D perhaps matching TRBD2 (9 bases). Per germline, CDR1 SQVTM and CDR2 ANQGSEA. V gave up 6 bases and J gave up 5 bases, with 23 bases separating them. The CDR3 consists of 16 residues.